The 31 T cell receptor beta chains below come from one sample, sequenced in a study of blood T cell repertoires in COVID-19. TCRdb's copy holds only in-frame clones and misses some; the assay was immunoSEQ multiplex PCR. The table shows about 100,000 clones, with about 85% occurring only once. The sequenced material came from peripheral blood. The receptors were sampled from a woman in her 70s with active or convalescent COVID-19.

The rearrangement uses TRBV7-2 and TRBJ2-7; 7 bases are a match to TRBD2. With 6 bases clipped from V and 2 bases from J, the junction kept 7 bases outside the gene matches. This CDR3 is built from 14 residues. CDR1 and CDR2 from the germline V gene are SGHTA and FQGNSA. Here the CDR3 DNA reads TGTGCCAGCAGAGCTAGCGGTTCCCCCTACGAGCAGTACTTC. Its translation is CASRASGSPYEQYF.

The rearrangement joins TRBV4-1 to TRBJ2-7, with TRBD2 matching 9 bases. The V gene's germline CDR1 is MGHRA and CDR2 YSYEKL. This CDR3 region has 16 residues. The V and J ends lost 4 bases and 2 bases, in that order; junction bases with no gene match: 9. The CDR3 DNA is TGCGCCAGCAGCCCGAGTCGACTAGCGGTCGCCTACGAGCAGTACTTC. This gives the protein CASSPSRLAVAYEQYF.

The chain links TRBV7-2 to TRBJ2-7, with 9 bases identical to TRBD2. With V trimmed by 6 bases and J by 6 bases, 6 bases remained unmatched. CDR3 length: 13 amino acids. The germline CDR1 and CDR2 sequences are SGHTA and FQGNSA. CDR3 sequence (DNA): TGTGCCAGCAGTTCCAATAGCGGGGGCGAGCAGTACTTC. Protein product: CASSSNSGGEQYF. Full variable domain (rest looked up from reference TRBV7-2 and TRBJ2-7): GAGVSQSPSNKVTEKGKDVELRCDPISGHTALYWYRQSLGQGLEFLIYFQGNSAPDKSGLPSDRFSAERTGGSVSTLTIQRTQQEDSAVYLCASSSNSGGEQYFGPGTRLTVT.

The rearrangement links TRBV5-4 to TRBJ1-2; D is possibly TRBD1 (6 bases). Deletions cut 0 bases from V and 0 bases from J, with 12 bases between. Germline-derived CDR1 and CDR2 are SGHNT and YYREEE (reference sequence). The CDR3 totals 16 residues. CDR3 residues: CASSLGQRTANYGYTF. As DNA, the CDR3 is TGTGCCAGCAGCTTGGGGCAAAGGACAGCTAACTATGGCTACACCTTC.

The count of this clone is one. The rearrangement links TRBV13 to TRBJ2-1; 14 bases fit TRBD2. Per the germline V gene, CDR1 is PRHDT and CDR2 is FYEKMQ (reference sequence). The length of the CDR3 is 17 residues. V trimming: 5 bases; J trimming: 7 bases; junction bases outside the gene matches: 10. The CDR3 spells CASSLTSGGAWNNEQFF. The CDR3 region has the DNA TGTGCCAGCAGCCTGACTAGCGGGGGGGCTTGGAATAATGAGCAGTTCTTC.

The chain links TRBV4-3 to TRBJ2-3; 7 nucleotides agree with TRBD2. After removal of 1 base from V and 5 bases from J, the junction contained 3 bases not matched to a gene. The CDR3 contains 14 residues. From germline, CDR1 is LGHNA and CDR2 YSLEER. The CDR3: CASSQGAGVDTQYF. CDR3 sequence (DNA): TGCGCCAGCAGCCAAGGGGCGGGAGTAGATACGCAGTATTTT.

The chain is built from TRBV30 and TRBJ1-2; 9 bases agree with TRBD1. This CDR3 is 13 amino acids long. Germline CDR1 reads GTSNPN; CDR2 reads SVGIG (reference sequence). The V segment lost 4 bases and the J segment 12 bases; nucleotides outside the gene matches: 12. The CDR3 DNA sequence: TGTGCCTGGAACGGGGACAGGGAGGGTTTCGACACCTTC. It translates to CAWNGDREGFDTF.

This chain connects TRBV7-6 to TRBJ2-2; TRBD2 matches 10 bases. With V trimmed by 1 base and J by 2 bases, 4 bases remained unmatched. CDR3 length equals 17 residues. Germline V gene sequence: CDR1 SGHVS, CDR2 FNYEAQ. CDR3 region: CASSLESSGRNTGELFF. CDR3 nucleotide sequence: TGTGCCAGCAGCTTAGAGTCTAGCGGGAGAAACACCGGGGAGCTGTTTTTT.

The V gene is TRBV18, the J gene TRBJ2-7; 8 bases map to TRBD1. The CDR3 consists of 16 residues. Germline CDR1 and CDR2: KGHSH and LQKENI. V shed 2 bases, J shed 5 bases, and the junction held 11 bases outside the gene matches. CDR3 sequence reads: CASSPVEGQDRHEQYF. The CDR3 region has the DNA TGTGCCAGCTCACCAGTGGAGGGACAGGATCGCCACGAGCAGTACTTC.

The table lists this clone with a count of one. CDR3 sequence (DNA): TGTGCCAGCAGTCGTCAGGGGACTAGCAATCAGCCCCAGCATTTT. As protein: CASSRQGTSNQPQHF. The chain joins TRBV6-5 to TRBJ1-5; a weak D match, TRBD1 (6 bases). The CDR3 has 15 amino acids. V lost 5 bases to trimming and J lost 0 bases, with 11 bases between them. Per germline, CDR1 MNHEY and CDR2 SVGAGI.

CDR3 in amino acids: CASSLPGLAGSYEQYF. The DNA for the CDR3 is TGTGCCAGCAGTCTCCCCGGACTAGCCGGGTCCTACGAGCAGTACTTC. The chain is built from TRBV28 and TRBJ2-7; TRBD2 aligns across 8 bases. The V gene's germline CDR1 is MDHEN and CDR2 SYDVKM. The CDR3 totals 16 residues. Unmatched junction bases numbered 10, after V lost 5 bases and J lost 1 base.

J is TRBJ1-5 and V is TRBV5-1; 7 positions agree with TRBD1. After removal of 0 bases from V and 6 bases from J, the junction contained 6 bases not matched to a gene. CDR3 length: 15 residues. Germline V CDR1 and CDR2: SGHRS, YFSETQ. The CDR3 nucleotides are TGCGCCAGCAGCTTGGGAGGGACAGTGAGTCAGCCCCAGCATTTT. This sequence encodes CASSLGGTVSQPQHF.

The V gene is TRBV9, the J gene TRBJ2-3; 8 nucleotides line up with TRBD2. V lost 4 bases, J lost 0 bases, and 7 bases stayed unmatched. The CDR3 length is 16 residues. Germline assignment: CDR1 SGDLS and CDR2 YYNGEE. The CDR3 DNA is TGTGCCAGCAGCTTCACTAGCGGACAGAGCACAGATACGCAGTATTTT. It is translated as CASSFTSGQSTDTQYF.

CDR3 sequence: CASSQGARRGNQPQHF. The CDR3 DNA reads TGTGCCAGCAGCCAAGGGGCGCGGAGGGGCAATCAGCCCCAGCATTTT. V gene TRBV3-1 (or the pseudogene TRBV3-2) combines with J gene TRBJ1-5; D is unclear. V gave up 1 base and J gave up 2 bases, with 12 bases separating them. The CDR3 consists of 16 residues. Germline-derived CDR1 and CDR2 are LGHDT and YNNKEL (reference sequence).

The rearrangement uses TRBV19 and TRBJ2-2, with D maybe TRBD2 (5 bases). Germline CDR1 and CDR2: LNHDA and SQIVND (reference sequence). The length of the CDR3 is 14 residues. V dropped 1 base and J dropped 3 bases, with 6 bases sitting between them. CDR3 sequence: CASSIARDTGELFF. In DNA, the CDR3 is TGTGCCAGTAGTATAGCGAGGGACACCGGGGAGCTGTTTTTT.

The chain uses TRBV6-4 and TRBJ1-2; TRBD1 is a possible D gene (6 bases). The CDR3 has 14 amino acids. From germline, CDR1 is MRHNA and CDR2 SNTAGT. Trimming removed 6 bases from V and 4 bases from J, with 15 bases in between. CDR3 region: CASRRDTNGYGYTF. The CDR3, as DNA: TGTGCCAGCAGACGGGACACCAATGGCTATGGCTACACCTTC.

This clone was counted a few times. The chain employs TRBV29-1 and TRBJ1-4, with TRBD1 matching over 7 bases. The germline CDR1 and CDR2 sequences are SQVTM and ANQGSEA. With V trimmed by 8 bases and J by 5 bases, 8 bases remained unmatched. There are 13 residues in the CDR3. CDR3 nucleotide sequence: TGCAGCATCTCTCGGGACAGCAATGAAAAACTGTTTTTT. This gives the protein CSISRDSNEKLFF.

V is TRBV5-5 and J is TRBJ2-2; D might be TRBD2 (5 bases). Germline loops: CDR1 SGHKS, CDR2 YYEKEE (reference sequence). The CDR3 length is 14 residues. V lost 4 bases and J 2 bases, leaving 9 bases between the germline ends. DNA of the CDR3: TGTGCCAGCAGCGAGGACTTAAACACCGGGGAGCTGTTTTTT. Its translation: CASSEDLNTGELFF.

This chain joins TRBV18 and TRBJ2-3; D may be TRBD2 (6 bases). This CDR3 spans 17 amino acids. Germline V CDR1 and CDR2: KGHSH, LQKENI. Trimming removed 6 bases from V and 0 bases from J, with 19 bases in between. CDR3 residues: CASSLRGGGESTDTQYF. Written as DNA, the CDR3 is TGTGCCAGCTCTCTTAGGGGCGGCGGGGAAAGCACAGATACGCAGTATTTT.

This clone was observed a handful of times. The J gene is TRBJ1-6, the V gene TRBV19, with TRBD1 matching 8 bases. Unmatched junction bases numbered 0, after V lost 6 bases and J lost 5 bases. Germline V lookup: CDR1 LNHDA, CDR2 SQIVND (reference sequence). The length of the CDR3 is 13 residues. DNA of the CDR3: TGTGCCAGTAGGGACAGGGATAATTCACCCCTCCACTTT. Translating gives CASRDRDNSPLHF.

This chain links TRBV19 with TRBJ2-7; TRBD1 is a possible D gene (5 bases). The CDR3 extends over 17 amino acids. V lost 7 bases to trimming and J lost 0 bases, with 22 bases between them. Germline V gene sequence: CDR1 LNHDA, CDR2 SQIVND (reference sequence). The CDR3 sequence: CASTPWLSGMISYEQYF. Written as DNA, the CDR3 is TGTGCCAGTACCCCCTGGTTGTCAGGGATGATCTCCTACGAGCAGTACTTC.

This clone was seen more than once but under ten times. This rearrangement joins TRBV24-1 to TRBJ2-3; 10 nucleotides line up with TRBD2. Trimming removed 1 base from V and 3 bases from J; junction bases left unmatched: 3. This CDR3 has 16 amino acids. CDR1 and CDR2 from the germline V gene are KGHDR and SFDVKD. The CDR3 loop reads CATSDFSGRKTDTQYF. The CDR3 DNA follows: TGTGCCACCAGTGATTTTAGCGGGAGGAAGACAGATACGCAGTATTTT.

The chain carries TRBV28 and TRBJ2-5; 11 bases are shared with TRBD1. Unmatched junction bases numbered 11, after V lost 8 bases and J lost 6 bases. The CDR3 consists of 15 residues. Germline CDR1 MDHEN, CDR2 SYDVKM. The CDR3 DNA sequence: TGTGCCAGCGGAACCAGGACAGGGGGCATGAAGACCCAGTACTTC. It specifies CASGTRTGGMKTQYF. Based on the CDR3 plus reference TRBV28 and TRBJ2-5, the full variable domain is DVKVTQSSRYLVKRTGEKVFLECVQDMDHENMFWYRQDPGLGLRLIYFSYDVKMKEKGDIPEGYSVSREKKERFSLILESASTNQTSMYLCASGTRTGGMKTQYFGPGTRLLVL.

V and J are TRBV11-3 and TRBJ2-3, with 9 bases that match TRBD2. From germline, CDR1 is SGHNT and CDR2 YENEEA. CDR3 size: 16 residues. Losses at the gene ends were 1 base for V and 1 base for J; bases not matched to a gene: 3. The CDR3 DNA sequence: TGTGCCAGCAGCTTAGCGGAGCGGGAGGGCACAGATACGCAGTATTTT. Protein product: CASSLAEREGTDTQYF.

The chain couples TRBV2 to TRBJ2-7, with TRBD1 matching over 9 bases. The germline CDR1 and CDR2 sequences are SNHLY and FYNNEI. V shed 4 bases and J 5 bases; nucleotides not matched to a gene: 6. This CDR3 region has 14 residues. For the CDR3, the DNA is TGTGCCAGCAGTGCTGGACAGGGGACCCACGAGCAGTACTTC. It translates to CASSAGQGTHEQYF.

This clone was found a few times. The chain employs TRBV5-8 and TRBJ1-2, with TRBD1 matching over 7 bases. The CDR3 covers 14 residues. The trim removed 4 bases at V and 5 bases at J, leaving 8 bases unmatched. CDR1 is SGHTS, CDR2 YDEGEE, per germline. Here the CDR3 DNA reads TGTGCCAGCAGCGGACGGGCAGGGGGGTATGGCTACACCTTC. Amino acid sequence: CASSGRAGGYGYTF.

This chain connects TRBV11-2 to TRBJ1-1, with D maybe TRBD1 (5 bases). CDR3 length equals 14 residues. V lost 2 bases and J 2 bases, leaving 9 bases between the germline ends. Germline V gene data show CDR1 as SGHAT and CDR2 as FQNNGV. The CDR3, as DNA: TGTGCCAGCAGCTTATCACAGGCTAACACTGAAGCTTTCTTT. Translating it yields CASSLSQANTEAFF.

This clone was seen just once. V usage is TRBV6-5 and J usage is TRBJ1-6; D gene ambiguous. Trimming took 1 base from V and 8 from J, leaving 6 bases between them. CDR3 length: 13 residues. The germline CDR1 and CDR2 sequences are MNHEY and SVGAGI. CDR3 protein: CASSYFSHSPLHF. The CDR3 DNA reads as TGTGCCAGCAGTTACTTCAGTCATTCACCCCTCCACTTT.

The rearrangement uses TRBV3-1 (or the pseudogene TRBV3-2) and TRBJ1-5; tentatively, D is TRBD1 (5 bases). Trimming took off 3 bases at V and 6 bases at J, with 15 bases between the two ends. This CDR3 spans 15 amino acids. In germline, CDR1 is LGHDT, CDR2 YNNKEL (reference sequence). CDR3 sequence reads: CASSQGLNSGQPQHF. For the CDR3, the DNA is TGTGCCAGCAGCCAGGGACTTAATTCAGGTCAGCCCCAGCATTTT.

The CDR3 loop reads CASSRGSEKLFF. The CDR3 DNA is TGTGCCAGCTCCAGGGGGTCCGAAAAACTGTTTTTT. The chain recombines TRBV6-5 with TRBJ1-4, with TRBD1 identical over 7 bases. The junction had 5 bases not matched to a gene; V was cut back by 8 bases and J by 8 bases. Germline V gene data show CDR1 as MNHEY and CDR2 as SVGAGI. This CDR3 spans 12 amino acids.

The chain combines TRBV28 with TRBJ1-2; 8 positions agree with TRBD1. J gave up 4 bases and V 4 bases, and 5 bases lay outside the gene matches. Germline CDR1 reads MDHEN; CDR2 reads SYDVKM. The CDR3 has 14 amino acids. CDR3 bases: TGTGCCAGCAGTTCCCCAGGGGGCACCTATGGCTACACCTTC. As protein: CASSSPGGTYGYTF.